The clone carrying this T cell receptor (beta chain) was seen just once. These data originate in a study of CD8 T cells in Susac syndrome. It was with random hexamers that 0.5 to 1 ug RNA was reverse transcribed. Across 54 Vbeta and 13 Jbeta, TCR beta CDR3 was amplified with immunoSEQ multiplex PCR. Using its own MiXCR run on the immunoSEQ multiplex PCR reads, TCRdb lists one record per CDR3 protein. The sample has under 350,000 distinct CDR3 sequences; roughly nine tenths are singletons. Trimming stripped 0 bases from V and 5 bases from J, with 16 bases between. Germline V lookup: CDR1 SGHAT, CDR2 FQNNGV. The CDR3 runs to 16 residues.

The TCR originated in a human donor with multiple sclerosis. The rearrangement uses TRBV11-2 and TRBJ1-1; D gene ambiguous. The sequenced sample was CD4+ T cells from PBMCs. The DNA of the CDR3 is TGTGCCAGCAGCTTAGATCCCCGCGCCAAAGGGACTGAAGCTTTCTTT. Amino acids: CASSLDPRAKGTEAFF.